This record covers a single T cell receptor beta chain. Antigen specificity is unknown. These data come from a study of beta chain features in type 1 diabetes. Study-level points and caveats: TCRB rearrangement may or may not be influenced by HLA type; here this remained unresolved. Within the patient group, naive, central memory and Treg TCRB repertoires appeared more similar to each other than within healthy donors.

Expressed TCRB transcripts were sequenced because the isolated RNA had all been reverse transcribed beforehand. The repertoire was sequenced with immunoSEQ multiplex PCR; TCRdb's copy has only in-frame clones and lacks some. The repertoire holds about 260,000 clones, with 55% to 70% as singletons. The sample taken for sequencing was naive CD4+ T cells from blood. The sequence was collected from a man between 25 and 39 years old in good health.

CDR3 sequence reads: CASGAGENSPLHF. In nucleotides, the CDR3 is TGTGCCAGTGGGGCAGGGGAAAATTCACCCCTCCACTTT. The chain links TRBV2 to TRBJ1-6; tentatively, D is TRBD1 (6 bases). The CDR3 has 13 amino acids. Trimming stripped 9 bases from V and 7 bases from J, with 13 bases between. Germline lookup yields CDR1 SNHLY and CDR2 FYNNEI.